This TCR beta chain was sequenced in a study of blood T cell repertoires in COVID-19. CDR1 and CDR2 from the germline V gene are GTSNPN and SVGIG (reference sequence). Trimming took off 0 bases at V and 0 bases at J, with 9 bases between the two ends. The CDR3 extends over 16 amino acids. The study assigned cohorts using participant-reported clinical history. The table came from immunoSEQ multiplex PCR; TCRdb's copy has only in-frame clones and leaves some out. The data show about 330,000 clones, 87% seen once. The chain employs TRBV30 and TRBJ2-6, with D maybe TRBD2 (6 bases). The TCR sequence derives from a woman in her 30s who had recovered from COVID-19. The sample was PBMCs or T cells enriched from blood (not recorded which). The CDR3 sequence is CAWSVEEGSGANVLTF. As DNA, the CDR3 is TGTGCCTGGAGTGTAGAGGAGGGCTCTGGGGCCAACGTCCTGACTTTC. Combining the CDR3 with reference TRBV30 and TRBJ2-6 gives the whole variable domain SQTIHQWPATLVQPVGSPLSLECTVEGTSNPNLYWYRQAAGRGLQLLFYSVGIGQISSEVPQNLSASRPQDRQFILSSKKLLLSDSGFYLCAWSVEEGSGANVLTFGAGSRLTVL.